Below, 16 T cell receptor beta chains from the same sample are listed, as sequenced in a study of T cell responses to AZD1222 COVID-19 vaccine. Some clones are missing from TCRdb's copy, which holds only in-frame ones; the method was immunoSEQ multiplex PCR. The sample yields around 100,000 clones, about 88% seen once. The specimen comprised peripheral blood, sampled on day 0 of AZD1222 vaccination. The source is an adult in good health.

The chain is built from TRBV2 and TRBJ2-3, with D perhaps TRBD1 (6 bases). The CDR3 runs to 14 residues. Trimming cost V 6 bases and J 1 base, with 11 bases left between them. The germline V gene has CDR1 SNHLY and CDR2 FYNNEI. In nucleotides, the CDR3 is TGTGCCAGCAGATCTTGGGGGCGCACAGATACGCAGTATTTT. Amino acid sequence: CASRSWGRTDTQYF.

The V and J genes are TRBV5-1 and TRBJ2-7; 15 nucleotides agree with TRBD2. With 4 bases clipped from V and 4 bases from J, the junction kept 6 bases outside the gene matches. CDR1 SGHRS and CDR2 YFSETQ come from the germline V gene. The CDR3 runs to 16 residues. The CDR3 sequence: CASSLRTSGREYEQYF. The CDR3 region has the DNA TGCGCCAGCAGCCTGCGGACTAGCGGGAGGGAGTACGAGCAGTACTTC.

The V call is TRBV10-3, the J call TRBJ2-7; a weak D match, TRBD1 (6 bases). CDR3 length: 15 amino acids. Germline loops: CDR1 ENHRY, CDR2 SYGVKD. V lost 2 bases to trimming and J lost 1 base, with 12 bases between them. In nucleotides, the CDR3 is TGTGCCATCAGTGAGGTGAGGGGGTTGTCCTACGAGCAGTACTTC. It specifies CAISEVRGLSYEQYF.

V is TRBV7-9 and J is TRBJ1-1; D may be TRBD1 (5 bases). Germline assignment: CDR1 SEHNR and CDR2 FQNEAQ (reference sequence). CDR3 size: 13 residues. With 1 base removed from V and 12 bases from J, the gap between germline ends came to 15 bases. CDR3 sequence reads: CASSLEIPGRTFF. CDR3 in DNA: TGTGCCAGCAGCTTAGAAATTCCGGGGCGGACTTTCTTT.

This clone was counted between two and nine times. CDR3 loop: CASSPDRLRTGELFF. CDR3 DNA sequence: TGTGCCAGCTCACCAGACAGGTTAAGGACCGGGGAGCTGTTTTTT. The chain employs TRBV18 and TRBJ2-2, with D perhaps TRBD1 (6 bases). The V and J ends lost 2 bases and 5 bases respectively, with 12 bases between them. The CDR3 extends over 15 amino acids. Per the germline V gene, CDR1 is KGHSH and CDR2 is LQKENI.

The chain links TRBV9 to TRBJ1-1; 10 bases match TRBD1. Germline CDR1 is SGDLS and CDR2 is YYNGEE. The J segment lost 5 bases and the V segment lost 3 bases, leaving 4 bases of the junction unmatched. The CDR3 has 14 amino acids. The CDR3, as DNA: TGTGCCAGCAGCGCCTGGGACAGGGGAACTGAAGCTTTCTTT. This codes for CASSAWDRGTEAFF.

In this sample, this clone turned up a few times. This chain connects TRBV19 to TRBJ1-4, with D perhaps matching TRBD1 (5 bases). V was trimmed by 2 bases and J by 8 bases, leaving 18 bases between them. There are 16 residues in the CDR3. In germline, CDR1 is LNHDA, CDR2 SQIVND (reference sequence). The CDR3 reads CASSINTRVFKEKLFF. The CDR3 DNA reads TGTGCCAGTAGTATAAATACCAGGGTCTTCAAGGAAAAACTGTTTTTT.

The V call is TRBV5-5, the J call TRBJ2-5; TRBD2 matches at 10 bases. This CDR3 has 16 residues. V lost 4 bases, J lost 5 bases, and 11 bases stayed unmatched. Per germline, CDR1 SGHKS and CDR2 YYEKEE (reference sequence). Written as DNA, the CDR3 is TGTGCCAGCAGCCCCTTCCTAGCGGGGGACGGGGAGACCCAGTACTTC. Its translation: CASSPFLAGDGETQYF.

The CDR3 nucleotides are TGCGCCAGCACCCGGGACGGGACAATACTAAGATCCTATAATTCACCCCTCCACTTT. It encodes CASTRDGTILRSYNSPLHF. V and J are TRBV23-1 and TRBJ1-6, with D maybe TRBD1 (6 bases). TRBV23-1 is reported as an ORF; its role is uncertain. This CDR3 comprises 19 residues. V lost 7 bases to trimming and J lost 1 base, with 23 bases between them.

This clone was recorded once. V gene TRBV5-1 combines with J gene TRBJ1-1; D call uncertain. This CDR3 has 15 residues. Germline V gives CDR1 SGHRS, CDR2 YFSETQ. The V end was cut by 4 bases, the J end by 4 bases, with 17 bases between. The CDR3 loop is CASSPQTSAATEAFF. The CDR3, as DNA: TGCGCCAGCAGCCCTCAGACCAGCGCCGCCACTGAAGCTTTCTTT.

The rearrangement uses TRBV5-1 and TRBJ1-2, with 8 nucleotides matching TRBD1. This CDR3 has 14 residues. V lost 4 bases, J lost 3 bases, and 5 bases stayed unmatched. Germline V gene lookup returns CDR1 SGHRS and CDR2 YFSETQ. The CDR3 loop reads CASSPGGQDYGYTF. Here the CDR3 DNA reads TGCGCCAGCAGCCCGGGGGGACAGGACTATGGCTACACCTTC.

J is TRBJ1-1 and V is TRBV28; tentative D call: TRBD1 (5 bases). CDR1 and CDR2 from the germline V gene are MDHEN and SYDVKM. V lost 6 bases and J lost 8, with 16 bases in between. The CDR3 contains 13 residues. CDR3 in DNA: TGTGCCAGCAGGGGGAAGACAGTCCGGGAAGCTTTCTTT. Translated: CASRGKTVREAFF. The whole variable domain, remainder taken from reference TRBV28 and TRBJ1-1, is DVKVTQSSRYLVKRTGEKVFLECVQDMDHENMFWYRQDPGLGLRLIYFSYDVKMKEKGDIPEGYSVSREKKERFSLILESASTNQTSMYLCASRGKTVREAFFGQGTRLTVV.

CDR3: CASSFGQPYQPQHF. The CDR3, as DNA: TGTGCCAGCAGCTTTGGTCAGCCCTATCAGCCCCAGCATTTT. The chain couples TRBV7-2 to TRBJ1-5; unclear D gene. CDR1 SGHTA and CDR2 FQGNSA come from the germline V gene. V lost 3 bases and J 5 bases, leaving 11 bases between the germline ends. There are 14 residues in the CDR3.

This chain uses TRBV21-1 with TRBJ2-1; the DNA was not compared with TRBD2, the D call given in the table. TRBV21-1 is listed as a pseudogene. There are 16 residues in the CDR3. In nucleotides, the CDR3 is TGTGCCAGCAGCAAAAAGGAGGGCAGTTTCTACAATGAGCAGTTCTTC. Translating gives CASSKKEGSFYNEQFF.

This chain connects TRBV28 to TRBJ2-3, with D perhaps matching TRBD1 (5 bases). The CDR3 runs 13 residues. Trimming removed 3 bases at V and 6 bases at J, with 10 bases between. The germline CDR1 and CDR2 sequences are MDHEN and SYDVKM. The CDR3 here is CASSFQGRDTQYF. CDR3 nucleotides: TGTGCCAGCAGTTTTCAGGGCCGGGATACGCAGTATTTT.

V is TRBV6-1 and J is TRBJ1-5; 9 bases agree with TRBD1. The CDR3 loop spans 16 amino acids. With 4 bases clipped from V and 5 bases from J, the junction kept 9 bases outside the gene matches. Germline V gene data show CDR1 as MNHNS and CDR2 as SASEGT. The DNA for the CDR3 is TGTGCCAGCAGTGGAAACAGGGGGCGAGTCGATCAGCCCCAGCATTTT. Translated: CASSGNRGRVDQPQHF.